A selection of T cell receptor beta chains follows, all from one sample in a study of CD8+CD57+ T cells in acquired aplastic anemia. In TCRdb, the reads were re-called with MiXCR into one record per CDR3 protein. The data hold about 180,000 distinct CDR3 sequences, with less than 50% observed a single time. Sequenced material: sorted CD4+, CD8+, or CD8+CD57+ T cells (not recorded which) from PBMCs. These TCRs come from a human donor with aplastic anemia. The CDR3 runs from the conserved cysteine through the conserved F or W. A D gene is named only where the DNA matches it firmly. The size entry is marked missing in some rows and otherwise reads once, few, many or a size class.

TRBV2,NA,TRBJ2-7,NA,TGTGCCAGCAACCCTCCCCGGACAGATTATACCTACGAGCAGTACTTC,CASNPPRTDYTYEQYF
TRBV19,NA,TRBJ1-1,many,TGTGCCAGTAGTAGGACAAGTTCGAACACTGAAGCTTTCTTT,CASSRTSSNTEAFF
TRBV4-1,TRBD1,TRBJ2-3,NA,TGCGCCAGCAGCCAAGGACAGGGCCCTTTAGGCATCACAGATACGCAGTATTTT,CASSQGQGPLGITDTQYF
TRBV19,NA,TRBJ1-2,NA,TGTGCCAGTAGTATAGCCTCAGGGAGCTATGGCTACACCTTC,CASSIASGSYGYTF
TRBV11-2,NA,TRBJ2-1,few,TGTGCCAGCAGCTTAGAAGGCTCCGGGACGTCGATAGCCTACAATGAGCAGTTCTTC,CASSLEGSGTSIAYNEQFF
TRBV19,NA,TRBJ2-1,many,TGTGCCAGTAGTGTCCAGGCGTCGGAGCAGTTCTTC,CASSVQASEQFF
TRBV2,NA,TRBJ1-2,NA,TGTGCCAGCAGTCCCGACAGGCCCACGGGCTACACCTTC,CASSPDRPTGYTF
TRBV6-2/TRBV6-3,TRBD1,TRBJ2-7,NA,TGTGCCAGCAGTTACGCTATGTTTCCGGGACAGGGGACTACGGAGCAGTACTTC,CASSYAMFPGQGTTEQYF
TRBV4-1,TRBD2,TRBJ2-1,few,TGCGCCAGCAGCCAAGTTCGGGTGACTAGCGGGGGGGCTAATGAGCAGTTCTTC,CASSQVRVTSGGANEQFF
TRBV2,TRBD1,TRBJ1-2,NA,TGTGCCAGCACCCGGGACAGCCCTAACTATGGCTACACCTTC,CASTRDSPNYGYTF
TRBV28,NA,TRBJ2-7,many,TGTGCCAGCAGGCGTCGGGGGTCCGAGCAGTACTTC,CASRRRGSEQYF
TRBV25-1,NA,TRBJ1-1,many,TGTGCCAGCAGTAATCTCGAGCCTAACACTGAAGCTTTCTTT,CASSNLEPNTEAFF
TRBV14,TRBD2,TRBJ2-5,NA,TGTGCCAGCAGCCAATCGAGGACTAGCGGGAGAATTGGGACCCAGTACTTC,CASSQSRTSGRIGTQYF
TRBV6-1,NA,TRBJ1-2,many,TGTGCCAGCAGTGAAATAAAAAAGGGGGACTATGGCTACACCTTC,CASSEIKKGDYGYTF
TRBV2,NA,TRBJ1-5,NA,TGTGCCAGCAGTGATGACCTTTTGCAGCCCCAGCATTTT,CASSDDLLQPQHF
TRBV7-2,TRBD2,TRBJ2-5,NA,TGTGCCAGCAACGACCGGACTAGCGGGGGCCCGACCCAGTACTTC,CASNDRTSGGPTQYF
TRBV12-3/TRBV12-4,TRBD1,TRBJ1-5,many,TGTGCCAGCAGCTTACAGGGGGTTAATCAGCCCCAGCATTTT,CASSLQGVNQPQHF
TRBV5-6,NA,TRBJ1-4,many,TGTGCCAGCAGCTTCGGGGCTGGAGGGGCTAATGAAAAACTGTTTTTT,CASSFGAGGANEKLFF
TRBV24-1,TRBD2,TRBJ2-3,many,TGTGCCACCAGTGATTCGGGGGGGGACCCCACAGATACGCAGTATTTT,CATSDSGGDPTDTQYF